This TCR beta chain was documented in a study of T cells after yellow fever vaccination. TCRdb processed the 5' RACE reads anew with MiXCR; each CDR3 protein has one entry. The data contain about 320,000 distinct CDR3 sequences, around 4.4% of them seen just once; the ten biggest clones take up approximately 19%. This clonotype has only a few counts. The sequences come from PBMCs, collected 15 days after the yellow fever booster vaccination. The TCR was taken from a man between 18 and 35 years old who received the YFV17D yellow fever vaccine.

CDR3: CASSISGGHNEQFF. In DNA form, the CDR3 reads TGTGCCAGCAGTATCAGCGGGGGTCACAATGAGCAGTTCTTC. This chain joins TRBV25-1 and TRBJ2-1; 8 bases are shared with TRBD2. V trimming: 5 bases; J trimming: 5 bases; junction bases outside the gene matches: 5. This CDR3 is built from 14 residues. Per the germline V gene, CDR1 is MGHDK and CDR2 is SYGVNS.